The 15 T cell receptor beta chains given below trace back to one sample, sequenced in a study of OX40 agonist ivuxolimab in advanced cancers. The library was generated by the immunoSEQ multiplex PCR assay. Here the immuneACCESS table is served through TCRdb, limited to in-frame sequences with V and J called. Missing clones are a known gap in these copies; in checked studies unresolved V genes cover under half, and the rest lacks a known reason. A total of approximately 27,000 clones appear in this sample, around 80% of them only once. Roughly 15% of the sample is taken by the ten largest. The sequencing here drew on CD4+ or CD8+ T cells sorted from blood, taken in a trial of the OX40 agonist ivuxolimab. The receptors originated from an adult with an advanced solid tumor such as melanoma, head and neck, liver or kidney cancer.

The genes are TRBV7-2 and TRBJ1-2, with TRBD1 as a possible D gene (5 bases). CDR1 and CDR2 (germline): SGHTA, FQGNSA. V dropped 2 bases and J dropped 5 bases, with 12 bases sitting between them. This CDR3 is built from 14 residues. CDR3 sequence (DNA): TGTGCCAGCAGCTTAAAGGGGAGGCCTTATGGCTACACCTTC. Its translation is CASSLKGRPYGYTF.

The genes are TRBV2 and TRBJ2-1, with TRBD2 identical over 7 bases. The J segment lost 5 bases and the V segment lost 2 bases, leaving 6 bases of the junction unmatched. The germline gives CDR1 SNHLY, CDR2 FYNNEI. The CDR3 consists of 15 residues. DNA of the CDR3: TGTGCCAGCAGTGAATGGCTAGCGGTAAACAATGAGCAGTTCTTC. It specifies CASSEWLAVNNEQFF.

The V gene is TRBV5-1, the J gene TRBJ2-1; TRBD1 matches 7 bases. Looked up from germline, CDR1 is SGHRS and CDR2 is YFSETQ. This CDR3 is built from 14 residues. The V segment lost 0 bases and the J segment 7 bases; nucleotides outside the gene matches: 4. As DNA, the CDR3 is TGCGCCAGCAGCTTGGTTAGGGGGCTGAATGAGCAGTTCTTC. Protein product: CASSLVRGLNEQFF.

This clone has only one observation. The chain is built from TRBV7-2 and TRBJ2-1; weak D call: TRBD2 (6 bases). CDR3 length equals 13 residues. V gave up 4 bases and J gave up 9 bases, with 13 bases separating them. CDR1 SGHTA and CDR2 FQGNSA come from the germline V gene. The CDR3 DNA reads TGTGCCAGCAGCTCGATGGAGGGTGGTGAGCAGTTCTTC. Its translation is CASSSMEGGEQFF.

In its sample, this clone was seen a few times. The CDR3 DNA sequence: TGTGCAACTAGGGACAGGATCAATCAGCCCCAGCATTTT. It encodes CATRDRINQPQHF. The chain couples TRBV19 to TRBJ1-5, with TRBD1 matching over 8 bases. Germline CDR1 and CDR2: LNHDA and SQIVND (reference sequence). The CDR3 contains 13 residues.

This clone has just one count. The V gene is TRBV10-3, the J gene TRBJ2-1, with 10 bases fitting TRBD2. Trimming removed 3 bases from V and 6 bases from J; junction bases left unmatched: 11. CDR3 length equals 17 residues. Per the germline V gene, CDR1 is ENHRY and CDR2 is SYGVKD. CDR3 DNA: TGTGCCATCAGTGACCCCTACCGGACTAGCGGCGTCAATGAGCAGTTCTTC. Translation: CAISDPYRTSGVNEQFF.

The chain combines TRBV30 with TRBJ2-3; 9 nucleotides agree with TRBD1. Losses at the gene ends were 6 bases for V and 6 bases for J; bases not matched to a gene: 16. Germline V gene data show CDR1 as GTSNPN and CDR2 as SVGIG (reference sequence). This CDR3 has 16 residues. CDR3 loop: CACTGQGKIRSDTQYF. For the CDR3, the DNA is TGTGCCTGTACCGGACAGGGGAAAATAAGATCGGATACGCAGTATTTT.

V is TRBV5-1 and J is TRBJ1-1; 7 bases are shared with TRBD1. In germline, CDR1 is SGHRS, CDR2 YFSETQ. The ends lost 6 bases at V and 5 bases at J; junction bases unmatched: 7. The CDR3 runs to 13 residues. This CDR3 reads CASIRTGETEAFF. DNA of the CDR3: TGCGCCAGCATCCGGACAGGCGAAACTGAAGCTTTCTTT.

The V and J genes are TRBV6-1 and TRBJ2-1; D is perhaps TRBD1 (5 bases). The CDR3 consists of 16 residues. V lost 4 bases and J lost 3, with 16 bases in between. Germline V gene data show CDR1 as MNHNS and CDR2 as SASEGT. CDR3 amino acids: CASSGTQGALYNEQFF. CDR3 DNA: TGTGCCAGCAGTGGAACCCAAGGGGCTCTCTACAATGAGCAGTTCTTC.

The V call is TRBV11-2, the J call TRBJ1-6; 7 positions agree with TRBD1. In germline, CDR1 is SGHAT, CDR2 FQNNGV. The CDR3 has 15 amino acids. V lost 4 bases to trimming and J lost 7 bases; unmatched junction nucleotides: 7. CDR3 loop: CASSSQDRFNSPLHF. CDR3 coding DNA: TGTGCCAGCAGCTCCCAGGACAGGTTCAATTCACCCCTCCACTTT.

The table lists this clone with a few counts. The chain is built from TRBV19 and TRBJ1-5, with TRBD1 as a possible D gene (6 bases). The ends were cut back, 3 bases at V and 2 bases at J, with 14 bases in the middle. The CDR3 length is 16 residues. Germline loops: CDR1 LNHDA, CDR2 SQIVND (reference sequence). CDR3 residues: CASSMRGGGRNQPQHF. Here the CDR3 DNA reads TGTGCCAGTAGTATGAGGGGAGGGGGGCGCAATCAGCCCCAGCATTTT. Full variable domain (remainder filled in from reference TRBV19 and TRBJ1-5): DGGITQSPKYLFRKEGQNVTLSCEQNLNHDAMYWYRQDPGQGLRLIYYSQIVNDFQKGDIAEGYSVSREKKESFPLTVTSAQKNPTAFYLCASSMRGGGRNQPQHFGDGTRLSIL.

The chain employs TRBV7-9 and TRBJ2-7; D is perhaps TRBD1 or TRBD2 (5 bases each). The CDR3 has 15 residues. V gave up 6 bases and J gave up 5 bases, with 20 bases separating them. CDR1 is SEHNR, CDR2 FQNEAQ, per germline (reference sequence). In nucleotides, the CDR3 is TGTGCCAGCAGTGTTACGAACCCCGGGACGGACGAGCAGTACTTC. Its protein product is CASSVTNPGTDEQYF.

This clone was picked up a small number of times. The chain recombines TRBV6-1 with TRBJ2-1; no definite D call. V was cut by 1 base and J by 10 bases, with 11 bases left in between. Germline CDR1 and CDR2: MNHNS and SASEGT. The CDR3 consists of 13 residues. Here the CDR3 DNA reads TGTGCCAGCAGTGAAGGGAACGTAGGGGAGCAGTTCTTC. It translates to CASSEGNVGEQFF.

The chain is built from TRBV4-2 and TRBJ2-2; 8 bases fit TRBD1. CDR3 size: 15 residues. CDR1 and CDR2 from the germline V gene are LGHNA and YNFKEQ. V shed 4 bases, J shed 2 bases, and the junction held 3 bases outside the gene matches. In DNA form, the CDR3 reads TGTGCCAGCAGCCCCGGACAGGGAAACACCGGGGAGCTGTTTTTT. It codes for CASSPGQGNTGELFF.

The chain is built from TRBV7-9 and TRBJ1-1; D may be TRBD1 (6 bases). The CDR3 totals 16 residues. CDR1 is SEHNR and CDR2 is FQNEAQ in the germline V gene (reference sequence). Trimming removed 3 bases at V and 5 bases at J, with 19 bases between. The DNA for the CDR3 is TGTGCCAGCAGCTTTCCCCCCTCCCAGGGGTGGACTGAAGCTTTCTTT. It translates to CASSFPPSQGWTEAFF.